This T cell receptor beta chain was identified in a study of T cells in Graves' hyperthyroidism and ophthalmopathy. This clonotype has more than one count but fewer than ten. Researchers amplified the TCR beta CDR3 regions from RNA transcripts. The TCR CDR3 was amplified in a first-round RT-PCR using the HTBI primer set. TCRdb reprocessed the multiplex PCR reads with MiXCR, giving one entry per CDR3 protein. The table lists roughly 750,000 distinct CDR3 sequences, 16% of them singletons, with under 10% in the top ten. The source is a man aged 18 to 30 with Graves' hyperthyroidism. The sample was blood.

CDR3 amino acids: CASSPPDRLGEQFF. In DNA, the CDR3 is TGTGCCAGCAGCCCGCCGGACAGGTTGGGTGAGCAGTTCTTC. This chain joins TRBV9 and TRBJ2-1, with 7 bases that match TRBD1. Germline V gene data show CDR1 as SGDLS and CDR2 as YYNGEE. The CDR3 has 14 residues. V dropped 4 bases and J dropped 9; count of bases not matched to a gene: 10.